Listed below are T cell receptor beta chains from one sample, sequenced in a study of response to subunit inactivated influenza vaccine. From the RT-PCR reads, TCRdb called clonotypes with MiXCR, one entry per CDR3 protein. The sample has 400,000 to 650,000 distinct CDR3 sequences, 7.2% seen once. This specimen consisted of PBMCs from blood, obtained 23 months after vaccination. The receptors derive from a man between 45 and 75 years old who received an inactivated influenza vaccine. Both conserved end residues are part of each CDR3.

V	J	CDR3
TRBV5-6	TRBJ2-3	CASSNLLAGEQYF
TRBV5-5	TRBJ1-6	CASSLGGSVNSPLHF
TRBV7-2	TRBJ2-2	CASSLLQGGGELFF
TRBV6-1	TRBJ2-7	CASSEANFEQYF
TRBV5-1	TRBJ1-6	CASSLSDREPLHF
TRBV18	TRBJ2-5	CASSLLKETQYF
TRBV20-1	TRBJ2-7	CSAGDGTYEQYF
TRBV3-1	TRBJ2-1	CASSPGQTYNEQFF
TRBV5-5	TRBJ2-1	CASSLGTSGSNFF
TRBV20-1	TRBJ2-5	CSASQADGWTQYF
TRBV6-2/TRBV6-3	TRBJ2-3	CASSLESGRSDTQYF
TRBV7-3	TRBJ2-3	CASSPPGERGTDTQYF
TRBV20-1	TRBJ2-1	CSARGTLVGSYNEQFF
TRBV6-1	TRBJ1-4	CASSPQGSLNEKLFF
TRBV20-1	TRBJ2-7	CSARDPTSGPYEQYF
TRBV20-1	TRBJ2-3	CSATGLAASTDTQYF
TRBV20-1	TRBJ2-5	CSAGQVQETQYF
TRBV5-1	TRBJ2-1	CASSSPGRSGEQFF
TRBV5-5	TRBJ1-2	CASNGLNYGYTF
TRBV20-1	TRBJ2-1	CSARDVERGPYNEQFF
TRBV12-3/TRBV12-4	TRBJ2-3	CATTPGISTDTQYF
TRBV6-5	TRBJ2-7	CASSYGTRSSYEQYF
TRBV4-2	TRBJ1-2	CASSQDIGRSDGYTF
TRBV20-1	TRBJ1-4	CSARRGREKLFF
TRBV6-2/TRBV6-3	TRBJ1-6	CASTQDNSASPLHF
TRBV18	TRBJ2-7	CASSPPKSGTGGAGEQYF
TRBV4-3	TRBJ2-5	CASSQDHMGPGTQYF
TRBV9	TRBJ1-3	CASSVMSGNTIYF
TRBV5-5	TRBJ2-2	CASSLGTQGRTGELFF
TRBV3-1	TRBJ2-5	CASSQDPGGRETQYF
TRBV20-1	TRBJ2-1	CSARNSSFRLAGGYNEQFF
TRBV20-1	TRBJ2-2	CSARFGGGNTGELFF
TRBV29-1	TRBJ2-7	CSVGDNSYEQYF
TRBV7-9	TRBJ2-5	CASSQLGGQGRETQYF
TRBV4-1	TRBJ2-3	CASSQDRGPSTDTQYF
TRBV5-1	TRBJ2-3	CASSMGQGMADTQYF
TRBV6-1	TRBJ1-2	CASGGGNYGYTF
TRBV7-9	TRBJ2-2	CASSAQTAGELFF
TRBV12-3/TRBV12-4	TRBJ2-5	CASSTGRETQYF
TRBV6-2/TRBV6-3	TRBJ2-7	CASSYELAKEQYF
TRBV11-3	TRBJ2-1	CASSLEAGGWDEQFF
TRBV21-1	TRBJ2-5	CASSRDRGFWEQETQYF
TRBV29-1	TRBJ1-1	CSVVRRNTEAFF
TRBV20-1	TRBJ1-1	CSARDRTGMNTEAFF
TRBV5-1	TRBJ2-1	CASTKGPPYNEQFF
TRBV15	TRBJ2-3	CATSRVAGGTDTQYF
TRBV4-3	TRBJ1-6	CASSQQGYNSPLHF
TRBV4-3	TRBJ2-3	CASSQAKGTTDTQYF
TRBV25-1	TRBJ2-5	CASSDTTLVQETQYF
TRBV10-3	TRBJ2-7	CAISVEREATYEQYF
TRBV15	TRBJ2-3	CATSRVQTTDTQYF
TRBV7-8	TRBJ2-1	CASSPPAGEQFF
TRBV20-1	TRBJ2-7	CSARPTKGSYEQYF
TRBV12-3/TRBV12-4	TRBJ2-7	CASSTGQMVYSYEQYF
TRBV3-1	TRBJ2-4	CASSQWAGTKNIQYF
TRBV29-1	TRBJ1-5	CSVGDGYNQPQHF
TRBV7-2	TRBJ2-7	CASSSDVSYEQYF